Below are 11 T cell receptor beta chains sequenced from a single sample in a study of T cell responses to AZD1222 COVID-19 vaccine. Sequencing was performed with immunoSEQ multiplex PCR; in TCRdb, only in-frame clones are kept and a portion is missing. Among about 260,000 clones, 80% to 95% were seen once, and the ten largest hold roughly 0.5%. The source was peripheral blood, collected on day 0 of AZD1222 vaccination. All receptors come from an adult in good health.

The rearrangement joins TRBV9 to TRBJ1-2; the D is unclear. Germline-derived CDR1 and CDR2 are SGDLS and YYNGEE. The CDR3 sequence is 11 residues long. V gave up 6 bases and J gave up 8 bases, with 11 bases separating them. CDR3 DNA sequence: TGTGCCAGCAACCTTGGTCGGGGCTACACCTTC. Protein product: CASNLGRGYTF. Using reference TRBV9 and TRBJ1-2 for the parts outside the CDR3, the full variable domain is DSGVTQTPKHLITATGQRVTLRCSPRSGDLSVYWYQQSLDQGLQFLIQYYNGEERAKGNILERFSAQQFPDLHSELNLSSLELGDSALYFCASNLGRGYTFGSGTRLTVV.

The chain uses TRBV2 and TRBJ1-1, with D unresolved. Trimming removed 8 bases at V and 0 bases at J, with 13 bases between. The CDR3 contains 14 residues. CDR1 is SNHLY and CDR2 is FYNNEI in the germline V gene. This chain's CDR3 is CASAAEFMNTEAFF. The DNA of the CDR3 is TGTGCCAGCGCGGCAGAGTTCATGAACACTGAAGCTTTCTTT.

The chain recombines TRBV27 with TRBJ2-6; no clear D. Germline CDR1 MNHEY, CDR2 SMNVEV (reference sequence). The CDR3 is made up of 15 amino acids. V shed 5 bases and J shed 0 bases, with 8 bases lying between them. The CDR3 reads CASSTTGSGANVLTF. The CDR3 DNA follows: TGTGCCAGCAGTACGACTGGCTCTGGGGCCAACGTCCTGACTTTC.

The rearrangement links TRBV27 to TRBJ1-6; D perhaps matches TRBD1 (6 bases). Looked up from germline, CDR1 is MNHEY and CDR2 is SMNVEV (reference sequence). V shed 6 bases and J shed 8 bases, with 17 bases lying between them. The CDR3 runs 15 residues. The CDR3 loop reads CASRGADSLYSPLHF. CDR3 bases: TGTGCCAGCAGGGGGGCTGACAGTCTCTATTCACCCCTCCACTTT.

V and J are TRBV6-5 and TRBJ2-1; the match to TRBD1 covers 10 bases. V gave up 6 bases and J gave up 4 bases; unmatched junction bases: 3. Germline values: CDR1 MNHEY, CDR2 SVGAGI. The CDR3 sequence is 14 residues long. CDR3 protein: CASRPGQGYNEQFF. The CDR3 coding sequence is TGTGCCAGCAGACCGGGACAGGGGTACAATGAGCAGTTCTTC.

The genes are TRBV6-6 and TRBJ1-1, with D perhaps matching TRBD1 (5 bases). The CDR3 contains 15 residues. Germline V gives CDR1 MNHNY, CDR2 SVGAGI (reference sequence). The V gene lost 8 bases and the J gene lost 0 bases, with 16 bases spanning the gap. The CDR3 protein is CASSGTGVLNTEAFF. The CDR3 coding sequence is TGTGCCAGCTCCGGGACCGGGGTCCTGAACACTGAAGCTTTCTTT.

The chain couples TRBV4-1 to TRBJ2-1, with 8 bases lining up with TRBD1. Looked up from germline, CDR1 is MGHRA and CDR2 is YSYEKL. This CDR3 has 16 residues. V was pared by 3 bases and J by 2 bases, with 6 bases of the junction left unmatched. CDR3 bases: TGCGCCAGCAGCCAGTTTACAGGGGGTACCTACAATGAGCAGTTCTTC. Translating gives CASSQFTGGTYNEQFF.

This rearrangement joins TRBV6-5 to TRBJ1-2; TRBD1 aligns across 9 bases. Trimming removed 11 bases from V and 7 bases from J; junction bases left unmatched: 8. The germline V gene has CDR1 MNHEY and CDR2 SVGAGI. The CDR3 sequence is 12 residues long. The CDR3 loop reads CAGRTGDGGYTF. CDR3 DNA sequence: TGTGCCGGCCGGACAGGGGACGGTGGCTACACCTTC.

The V gene is TRBV13, the J gene TRBJ2-7, with D possibly TRBD2 on 6 matching bases. The germline gives CDR1 PRHDT, CDR2 FYEKMQ (reference sequence). The V gene lost 6 bases and the J gene lost 5 bases, with 17 bases spanning the gap. CDR3 length equals 14 residues. CDR3 sequence reads: CASRGGGSPDEQYF. CDR3 DNA sequence: TGTGCCAGCAGAGGAGGAGGGTCCCCTGACGAGCAGTACTTC.

This chain uses TRBV19 with TRBJ1-1; 10 bases align to TRBD1. Germline CDR1 reads LNHDA; CDR2 reads SQIVND (reference sequence). This CDR3 contains 14 residues. V shed 3 bases, J shed 3 bases, and the junction held 1 base outside the gene matches. The DNA of the CDR3 is TGTGCCAGTAGTATGACAGGGGGCCACACTGAAGCTTTCTTT. Protein: CASSMTGGHTEAFF.

This clone has a single count. The chain is built from TRBV28 and TRBJ2-7, with 7 bases fitting TRBD1. Per the germline V gene, CDR1 is MDHEN and CDR2 is SYDVKM. This CDR3 contains 13 residues. V gave up 7 bases and J gave up 6 bases; unmatched junction bases: 9. The CDR3 bases are TGTGCCAGCACGATTGCGGCAGGGGGCGAGCAGTACTTC. Its protein product is CASTIAAGGEQYF.